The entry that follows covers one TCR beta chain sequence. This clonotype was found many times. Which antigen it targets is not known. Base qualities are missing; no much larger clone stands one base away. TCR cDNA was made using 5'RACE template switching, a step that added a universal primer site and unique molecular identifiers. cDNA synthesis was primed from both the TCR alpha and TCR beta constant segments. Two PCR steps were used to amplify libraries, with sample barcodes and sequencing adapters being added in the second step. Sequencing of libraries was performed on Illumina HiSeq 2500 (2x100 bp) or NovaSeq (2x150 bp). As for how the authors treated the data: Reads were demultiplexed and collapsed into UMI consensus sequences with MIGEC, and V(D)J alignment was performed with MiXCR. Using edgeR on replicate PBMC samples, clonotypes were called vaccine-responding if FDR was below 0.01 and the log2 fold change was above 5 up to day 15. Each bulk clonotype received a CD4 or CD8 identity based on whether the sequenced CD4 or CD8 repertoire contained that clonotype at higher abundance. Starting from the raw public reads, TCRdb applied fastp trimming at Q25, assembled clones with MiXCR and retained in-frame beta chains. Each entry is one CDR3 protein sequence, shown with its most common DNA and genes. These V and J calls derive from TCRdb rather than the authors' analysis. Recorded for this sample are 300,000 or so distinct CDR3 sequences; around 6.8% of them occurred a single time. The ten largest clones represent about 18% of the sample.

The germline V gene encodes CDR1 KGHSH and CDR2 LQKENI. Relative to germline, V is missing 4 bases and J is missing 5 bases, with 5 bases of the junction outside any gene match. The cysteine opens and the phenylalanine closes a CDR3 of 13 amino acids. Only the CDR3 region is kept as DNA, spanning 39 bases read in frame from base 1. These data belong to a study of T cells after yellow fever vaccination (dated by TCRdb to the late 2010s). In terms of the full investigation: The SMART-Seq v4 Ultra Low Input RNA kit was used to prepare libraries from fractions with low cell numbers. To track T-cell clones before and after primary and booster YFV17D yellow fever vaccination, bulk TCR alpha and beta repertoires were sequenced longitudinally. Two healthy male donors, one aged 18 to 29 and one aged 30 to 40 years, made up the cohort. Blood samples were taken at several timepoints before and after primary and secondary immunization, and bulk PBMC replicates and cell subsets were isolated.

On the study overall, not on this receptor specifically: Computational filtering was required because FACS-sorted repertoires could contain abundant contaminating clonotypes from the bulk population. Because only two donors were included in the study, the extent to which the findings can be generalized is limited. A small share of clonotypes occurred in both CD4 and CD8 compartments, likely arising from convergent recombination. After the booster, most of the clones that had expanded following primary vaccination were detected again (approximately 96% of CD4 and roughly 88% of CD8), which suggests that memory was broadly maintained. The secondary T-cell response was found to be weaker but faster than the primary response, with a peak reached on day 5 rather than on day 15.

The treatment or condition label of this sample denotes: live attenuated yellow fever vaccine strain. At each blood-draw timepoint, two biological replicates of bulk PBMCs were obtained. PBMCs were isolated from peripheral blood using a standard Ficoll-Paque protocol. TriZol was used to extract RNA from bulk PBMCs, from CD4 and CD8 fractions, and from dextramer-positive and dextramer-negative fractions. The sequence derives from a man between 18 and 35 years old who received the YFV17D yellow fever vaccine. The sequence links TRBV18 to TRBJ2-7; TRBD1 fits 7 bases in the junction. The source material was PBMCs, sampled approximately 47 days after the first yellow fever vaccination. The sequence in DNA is TGTGCCAGCTCACGGGACAGTAGCAACGAGCAGTACTTC. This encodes CASSRDSSNEQYF.